Sequencing of this T cell receptor (beta chain) was carried out in a study of T cells in Graves' hyperthyroidism and ophthalmopathy. Study results and limitations: Blood also contained most expanded thyroid clonotypes above 0.001.

Template material for amplifying TCR beta CDR3 regions consisted of RNA transcripts. RT-PCR in the first round (using the HTBI primer set) targeted the TCR CDR3. From the multiplex PCR reads, TCRdb called clonotypes with MiXCR, one entry per CDR3 protein. The sample lists approximately 380,000 distinct CDR3 sequences, about an eighth occurring once. The germline V and J ends were trimmed by 3 bases and 2 bases, with 7 bases remaining between them. This CDR3 spans 13 amino acids. CDR1 is KGHSH, CDR2 LQKENI, per germline. In its sample, this clonotype was seen many times. Antigen specificity is unknown. Exclusions: uncontrolled infection, other autoimmune disease, pregnancy, lactation.

This chain connects TRBV18 to TRBJ1-2; D perhaps matches TRBD1 (6 bases). The TCR sequence derives from a man aged 45-60 years with Graves' ophthalmopathy. Sequencing used blood. The CDR3 protein is CASSPDRNYGYTF. The CDR3 DNA reads TGTGCCAGCTCACCGGACAGAAACTATGGCTACACCTTC.